This T cell receptor (beta chain) derives from a study of T-cell memory formation after mild COVID-19 (dated by TCRdb to the early 2020s). Study-level background: Most TCR sequence clusters were specific to one of the two donors. T-cell clones expanding and contracting after mild COVID-19 in two donors were tracked by longitudinal TCRalpha and TCRbeta repertoire sequencing. The cohort was made up of two young adult volunteers, one female and one male, who were previously healthy. The investigation overall reported the following: Some responding clones were found in pre-infection memory, which suggests that pre-existing cross-reactive memory T cells took part in the SARS-CoV-2 response. The study covered only two mild cases, and larger cohorts including severe cases with pre-infection samples were considered necessary. Contracting CD4+ clones appeared mostly in the CM and EM memory subsets, whereas CD8+ clones were enriched in EMRA. Clones contracting from day 15 to 85 had balanced CD4/CD8 phenotypes, while a second wave expanding from day 15 to 37 was biased towards CD4+. SARS-CoV-2 specificity of the second-wave clones peaking on day 37 was not confirmed.

On this clonotype itself: No antigen is known for it. Within one base of it there is no much larger clone, and no base qualities were kept.

PBMCs were isolated by Ficoll-Paque density gradient centrifugation. Instrument on record: Illumina NovaSeq 6000. cDNA libraries for TCRalpha and TCRbeta were prepared by 5'RACE using constant-segment primers, with sample barcodes and unique molecular identifiers added. Trizol reagent was used to extract RNA from every sample. Library amplification was performed in two PCR steps, and a second sample barcode and Illumina TruSeq adapters were introduced in the second step. Sequencing of the libraries was done on an Illumina NovaSeq, producing 2 x 150 bp paired-end reads. The paper's data handling went like this. With migec v1.2.7, reads were demultiplexed and then collapsed into UMI-guided consensus sequences. Using mixcr v2.1.11, the UMI consensuses were aligned to TRA and TRB V and J templates and assembled into clonotypes. Expanded or contracted clonotypes were those called significant by both edgeR and NoisET, with noise models trained on biological replicates. For edgeR calls, the thresholds were a false discovery rate-adjusted p below 0.01 and a log2 fold-change of 1. PCA with hierarchical clustering of max-normalized trajectories of the 1000 most abundant clonotypes was used as exploratory dynamics analysis. Separately sequenced CD4+ and CD8+ repertoires were used to assign the CD4 or CD8 phenotype of responding clones. In TCRdb, the public reads were trimmed at Q25 with fastp and aligned with MiXCR, with productive beta chains retained. Here each entry gathers all rows of one CDR3 protein and keeps the most common genes and DNA. The V and J calls were determined by TCRdb, not by the authors. This sample lists over 45,000 distinct CDR3 sequences; roughly a tenth were detected once. Jointly, the top ten make up about 10% of the sample.

After removal of 0 bases from V and 2 bases from J, the junction retains 4 bases not matched to a gene. Inclusive of the bounding cysteine and phenylalanine, the CDR3 is 18 residues long. The read is trimmed to its CDR3 DNA, 54 bases read in frame from base 1. CDR1 and CDR2 are read off the germline V gene as SGHVS and FQNEAQ. This receptor was identified in an adult woman who had mild COVID-19 (a few samples of this study predate the infection). The sample titles of this study are shuffled in the database, so cell type and time point are left out; the donor was told from shared clones. The material sequenced was PBMCs or a T cell subset sorted from them (not recorded which). Rearrangement joined TRBV7-8 to TRBJ2-2, with 12 bases aligning to TRBD2. CDR3 loop: CASSLALAGGSNTGELFF. The DNA reads TGTGCCAGCAGCTTAGCGCTAGCGGGGGGGTCTAACACCGGGGAGCTGTTTTTT.